The 6 T cell receptor beta chains given below trace back to one sample, sequenced in a study of T cell responses to AZD1222 COVID-19 vaccine. Sequenced by immunoSEQ multiplex PCR; TCRdb stores in-frame clones only, minus some. The sample includes tens of thousands of clones, 87% of them seen just once. Sequencing used peripheral blood, obtained on day 0 of AZD1222 vaccination. The source of these receptors is an adult in good health.

The chain employs TRBV14 and TRBJ1-3; D is undetermined. The V and J ends lost 0 bases and 0 bases respectively, with 9 bases between them. The CDR3 contains 16 residues. Looked up from germline, CDR1 is SGHDN and CDR2 is FVKESK. CDR3 in amino acids: CASSQDLTYSGNTIYF. Here the CDR3 DNA reads TGTGCCAGCAGCCAAGACCTCACCTACTCTGGAAACACCATATATTTT.

The V call is TRBV7-3, the J call TRBJ2-1; possible D gene TRBD2, 6 bases. The germline CDR1 and CDR2 sequences are SGHTA and FQGTGA. The CDR3 contains 14 residues. The V and J ends lost 5 bases and 6 bases respectively, with 14 bases between them. CDR3 amino acids: CASSTSGLINEQFF. For the CDR3, the DNA is TGTGCCAGCAGCACCTCGGGACTGATCAATGAGCAGTTCTTC.

The chain recombines TRBV7-2 with TRBJ2-5; D might be TRBD2 (5 bases). CDR3 length: 15 residues. Trimming stripped 0 bases from V and 1 base from J, with 9 bases between. From germline, CDR1 is SGHTA and CDR2 FQGNSA. The CDR3 nucleotides read TGTGCCAGCAGCTTAGCCGCGGGCTCCCAAGAGACCCAGTACTTC. It codes for CASSLAAGSQETQYF. Variable domain in full (rest from reference TRBV7-2 and TRBJ2-5): GAGVSQSPSNKVTEKGKDVELRCDPISGHTALYWYRQSLGQGLEFLIYFQGNSAPDKSGLPSDRFSAERTGGSVSTLTIQRTQQEDSAVYLCASSLAAGSQETQYFGPGTRLLVL.

The chain employs TRBV7-2 and TRBJ2-7; 7 nucleotides line up with TRBD2. The CDR3 extends over 13 amino acids. After removal of 5 bases from V and 2 bases from J, the junction contained 3 bases not matched to a gene. Germline CDR1 reads SGHTA; CDR2 reads FQGNSA. The CDR3 region has the DNA TGTGCCAGCAGCCGGGACTACACCTACGAGCAGTACTTC. It translates to CASSRDYTYEQYF.

The chain carries TRBV25-1 and TRBJ2-1; 8 bases map to TRBD2. Germline-derived CDR1 and CDR2 are MGHDK and SYGVNS. Trimming at V came to 6 bases and at J to 5 bases, leaving 6 bases not matched to a gene. The CDR3 has 14 residues. In DNA form, the CDR3 reads TGTGCCAGCAGAAGCGGGAGCACCCACAATGAGCAGTTCTTC. Residues: CASRSGSTHNEQFF.

The chain is built from TRBV6-5 and TRBJ1-4; TRBD1 matches at 9 bases. The ends lost 2 bases at V and 7 bases at J; junction bases unmatched: 5. The germline CDR1 and CDR2 sequences are MNHEY and SVGAGI. There are 15 residues in the CDR3. The CDR3 here is CASSYGDREVEKLFF. The CDR3 DNA reads as TGTGCCAGCAGTTACGGGGACAGGGAGGTTGAAAAACTGTTTTTT.